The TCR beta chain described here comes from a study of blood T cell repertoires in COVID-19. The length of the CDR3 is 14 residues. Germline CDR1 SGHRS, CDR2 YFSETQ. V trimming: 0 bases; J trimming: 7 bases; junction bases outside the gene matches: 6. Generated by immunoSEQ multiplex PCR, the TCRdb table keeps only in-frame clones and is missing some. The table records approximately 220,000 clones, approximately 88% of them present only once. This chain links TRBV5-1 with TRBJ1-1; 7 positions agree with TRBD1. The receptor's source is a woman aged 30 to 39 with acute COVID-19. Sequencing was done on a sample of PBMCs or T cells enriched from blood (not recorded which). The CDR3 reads CASSLDDRDGEAFF. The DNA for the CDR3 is TGCGCCAGCAGCTTGGATGACAGGGATGGTGAAGCTTTCTTT.